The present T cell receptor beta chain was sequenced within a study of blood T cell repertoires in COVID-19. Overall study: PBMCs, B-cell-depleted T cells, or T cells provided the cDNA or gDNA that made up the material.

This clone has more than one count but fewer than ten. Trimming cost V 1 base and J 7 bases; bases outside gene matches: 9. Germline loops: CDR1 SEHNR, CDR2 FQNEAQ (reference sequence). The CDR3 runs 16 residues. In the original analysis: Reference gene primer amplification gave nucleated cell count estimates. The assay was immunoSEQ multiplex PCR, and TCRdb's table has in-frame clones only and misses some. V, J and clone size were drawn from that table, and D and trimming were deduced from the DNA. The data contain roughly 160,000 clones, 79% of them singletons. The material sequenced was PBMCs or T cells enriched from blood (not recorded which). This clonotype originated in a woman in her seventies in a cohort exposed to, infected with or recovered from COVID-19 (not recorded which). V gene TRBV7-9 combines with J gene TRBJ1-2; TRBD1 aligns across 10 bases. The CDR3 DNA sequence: TGTGCCAGCAGCTTAGAGGACAGGGGGGCTCTGAGTGGCTACACCTTC. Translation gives CASSLEDRGALSGYTF. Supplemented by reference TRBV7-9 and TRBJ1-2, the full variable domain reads DTGVSQNPRHKITKRGQNVTFRCDPISEHNRLYWYRQTLGQGPEFLTYFQNEAQLEKSRLLSDRFSAERPKGSFSTLEIQRTEQGDSAMYLCASSLEDRGALSGYTFGSGTRLTVV.